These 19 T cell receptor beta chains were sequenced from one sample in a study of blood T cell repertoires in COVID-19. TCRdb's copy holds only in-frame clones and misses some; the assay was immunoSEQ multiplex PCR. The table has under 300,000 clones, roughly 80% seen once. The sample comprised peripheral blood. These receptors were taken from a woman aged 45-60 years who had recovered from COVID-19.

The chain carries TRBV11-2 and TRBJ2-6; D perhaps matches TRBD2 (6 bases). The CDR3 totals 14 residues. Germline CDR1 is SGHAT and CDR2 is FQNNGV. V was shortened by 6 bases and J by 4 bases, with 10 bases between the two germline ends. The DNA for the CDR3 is TGTGCCAGCAGAGAGCGGGCGGGGGCCAACGTCCTGACTTTC. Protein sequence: CASRERAGANVLTF.

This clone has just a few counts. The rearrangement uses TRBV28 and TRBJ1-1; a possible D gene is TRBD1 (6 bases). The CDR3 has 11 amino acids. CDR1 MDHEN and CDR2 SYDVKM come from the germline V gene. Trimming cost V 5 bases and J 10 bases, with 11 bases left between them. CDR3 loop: CASSASRGAFF. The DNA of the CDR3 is TGTGCCAGCAGTGCCAGCAGGGGAGCTTTCTTT.

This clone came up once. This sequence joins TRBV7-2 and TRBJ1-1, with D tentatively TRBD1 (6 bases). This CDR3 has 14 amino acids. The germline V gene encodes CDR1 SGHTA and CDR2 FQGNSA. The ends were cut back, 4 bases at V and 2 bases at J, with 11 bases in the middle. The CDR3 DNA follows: TGTGCCAGCAGCTCCCAACAGGGAAACACTGAAGCTTTCTTT. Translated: CASSSQQGNTEAFF.

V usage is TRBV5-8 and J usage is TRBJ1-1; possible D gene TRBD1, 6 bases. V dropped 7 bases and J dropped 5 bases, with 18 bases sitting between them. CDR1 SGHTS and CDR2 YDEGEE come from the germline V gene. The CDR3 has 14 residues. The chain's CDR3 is CASVIRGKWTEAFF. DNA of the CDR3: TGTGCCAGCGTGATCAGGGGCAAATGGACTGAAGCTTTCTTT. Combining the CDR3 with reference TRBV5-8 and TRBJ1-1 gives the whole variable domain EAGVTQSPTHLIKTRGQQATLRCSPISGHTSVYWYQQALGLGLQFLLWYDEGEERNRGNFPPRFSGRQFPNYSSELNVNALELEDSALYLCASVIRGKWTEAFFGQGTRLTVV.

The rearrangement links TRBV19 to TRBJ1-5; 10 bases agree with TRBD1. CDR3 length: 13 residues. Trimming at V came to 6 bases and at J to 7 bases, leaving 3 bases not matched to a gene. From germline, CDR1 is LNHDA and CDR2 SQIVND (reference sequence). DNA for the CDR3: TGTGCCAGTAGATGGGACAGGGGACAGCCCCAGCATTTT. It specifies CASRWDRGQPQHF. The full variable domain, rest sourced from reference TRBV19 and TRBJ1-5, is DGGITQSPKYLFRKEGQNVTLSCEQNLNHDAMYWYRQDPGQGLRLIYYSQIVNDFQKGDIAEGYSVSREKKESFPLTVTSAQKNPTAFYLCASRWDRGQPQHFGDGTRLSIL.

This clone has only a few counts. The CDR3 here is CASSLRGQGDYEQYF. The CDR3 bases are TGTGCCAGCAGCTTACGGGGACAGGGTGACTACGAGCAGTACTTC. The gene calls are TRBV7-2 and TRBJ2-7, with TRBD1 matching over 9 bases. Germline CDR1 SGHTA, CDR2 FQGNSA. V shed 2 bases and J 3 bases; nucleotides not matched to a gene: 5. This CDR3 spans 15 amino acids.

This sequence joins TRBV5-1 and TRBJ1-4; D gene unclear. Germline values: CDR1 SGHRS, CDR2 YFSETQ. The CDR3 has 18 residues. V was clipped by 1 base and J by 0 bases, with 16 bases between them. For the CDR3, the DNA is TGCGCCAGCAGCTTGATAGGTAACAGTCGCGCAACTAATGAAAAACTGTTTTTT. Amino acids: CASSLIGNSRATNEKLFF.

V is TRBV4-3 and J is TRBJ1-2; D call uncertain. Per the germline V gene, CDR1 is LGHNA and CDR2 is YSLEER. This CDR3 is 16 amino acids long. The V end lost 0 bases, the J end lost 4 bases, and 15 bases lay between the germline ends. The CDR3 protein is CASSQDIVPGAYGYTF. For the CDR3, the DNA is TGCGCCAGCAGCCAAGATATAGTCCCTGGAGCCTATGGCTACACCTTC.

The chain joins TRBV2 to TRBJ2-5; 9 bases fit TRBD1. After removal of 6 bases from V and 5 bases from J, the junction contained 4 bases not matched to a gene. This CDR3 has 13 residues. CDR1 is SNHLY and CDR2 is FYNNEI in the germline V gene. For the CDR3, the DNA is TGTGCCAGCAGAGGACAGGGGTGGGAGACCCAGTACTTC. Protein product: CASRGQGWETQYF.

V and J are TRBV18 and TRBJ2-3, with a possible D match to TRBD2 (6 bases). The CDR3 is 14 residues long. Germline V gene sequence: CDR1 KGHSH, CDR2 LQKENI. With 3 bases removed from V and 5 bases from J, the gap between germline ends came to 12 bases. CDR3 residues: CASSPGLRLDTQYF. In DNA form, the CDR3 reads TGTGCCAGCTCACCGGGACTTAGGTTAGATACGCAGTATTTT. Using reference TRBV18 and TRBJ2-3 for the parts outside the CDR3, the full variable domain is NAGVMQNPRHLVRRRGQEARLRCSPMKGHSHVYWYRQLPEEGLKFMVYLQKENIIDESGMPKERFSAEFPKEGPSILRIQQVVRGDSAAYFCASSPGLRLDTQYFGPGTRLTVL.

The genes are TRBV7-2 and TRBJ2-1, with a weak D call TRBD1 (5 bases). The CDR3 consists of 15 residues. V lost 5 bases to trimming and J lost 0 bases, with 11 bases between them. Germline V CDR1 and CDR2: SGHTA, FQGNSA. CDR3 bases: TGTGCCAGCAGCCTTGACAGCAGCTCCTACAATGAGCAGTTCTTC. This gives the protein CASSLDSSSYNEQFF.

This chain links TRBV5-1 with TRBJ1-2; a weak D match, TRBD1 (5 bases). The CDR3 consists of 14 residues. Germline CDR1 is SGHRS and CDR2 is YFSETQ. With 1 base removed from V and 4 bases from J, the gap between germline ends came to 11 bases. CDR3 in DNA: TGCGCCAGCAGCTTGCACCCAGGGTCCTATGGCTACACCTTC. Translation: CASSLHPGSYGYTF.

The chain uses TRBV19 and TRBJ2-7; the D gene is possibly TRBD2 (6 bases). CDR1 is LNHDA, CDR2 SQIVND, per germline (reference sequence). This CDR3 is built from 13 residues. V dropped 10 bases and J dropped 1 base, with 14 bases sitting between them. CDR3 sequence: CATREDGSYEQYF. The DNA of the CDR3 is TGTGCCACCAGGGAGGACGGGTCCTACGAGCAGTACTTC.

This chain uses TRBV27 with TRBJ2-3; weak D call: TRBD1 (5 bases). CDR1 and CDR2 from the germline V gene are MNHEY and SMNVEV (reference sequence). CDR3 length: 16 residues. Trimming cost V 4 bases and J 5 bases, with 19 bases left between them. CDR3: CASSYRAGASKDTQYF. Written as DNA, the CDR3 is TGTGCCAGCAGTTATCGAGCTGGGGCGAGTAAAGATACGCAGTATTTT.

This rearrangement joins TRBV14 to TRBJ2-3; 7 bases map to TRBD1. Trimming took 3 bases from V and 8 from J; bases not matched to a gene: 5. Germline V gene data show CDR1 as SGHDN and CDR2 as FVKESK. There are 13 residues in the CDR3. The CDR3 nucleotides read TGTGCCAGCAGCCAGGACAGGCTAGGTACGCAGTATTTT. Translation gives CASSQDRLGTQYF.

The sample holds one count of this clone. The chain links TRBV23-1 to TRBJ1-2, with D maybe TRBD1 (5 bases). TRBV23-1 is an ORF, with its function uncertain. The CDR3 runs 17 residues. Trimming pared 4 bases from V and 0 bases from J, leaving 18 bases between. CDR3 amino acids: CASSRVGLSAPNYGYTF. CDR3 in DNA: TGCGCCAGCAGTCGAGTGGGGCTTTCTGCCCCTAACTATGGCTACACCTTC.

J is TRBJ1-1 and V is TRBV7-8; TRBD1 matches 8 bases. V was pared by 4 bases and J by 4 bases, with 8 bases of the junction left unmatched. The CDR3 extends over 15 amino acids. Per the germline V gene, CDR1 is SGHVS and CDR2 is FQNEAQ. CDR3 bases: TGTGCCAGCAGCTGGACACGCAGGGGGCGCACTGAAGCTTTCTTT. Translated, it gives CASSWTRRGRTEAFF.

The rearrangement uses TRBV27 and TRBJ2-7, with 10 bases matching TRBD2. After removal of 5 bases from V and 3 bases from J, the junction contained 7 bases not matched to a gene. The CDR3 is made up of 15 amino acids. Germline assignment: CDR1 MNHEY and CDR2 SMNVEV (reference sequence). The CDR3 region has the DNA TGTGCCAGCAGTGGCCTAGCGGGAGCCCACTACGAGCAGTACTTC. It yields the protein CASSGLAGAHYEQYF.

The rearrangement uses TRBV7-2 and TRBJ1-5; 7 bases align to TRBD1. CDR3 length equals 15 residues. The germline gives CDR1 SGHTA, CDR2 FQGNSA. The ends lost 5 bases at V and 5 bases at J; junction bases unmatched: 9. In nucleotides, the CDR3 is TGTGCCAGCAGCATGTCCGGGACAGTAGATCAGCCCCAGCATTTT. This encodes CASSMSGTVDQPQHF.